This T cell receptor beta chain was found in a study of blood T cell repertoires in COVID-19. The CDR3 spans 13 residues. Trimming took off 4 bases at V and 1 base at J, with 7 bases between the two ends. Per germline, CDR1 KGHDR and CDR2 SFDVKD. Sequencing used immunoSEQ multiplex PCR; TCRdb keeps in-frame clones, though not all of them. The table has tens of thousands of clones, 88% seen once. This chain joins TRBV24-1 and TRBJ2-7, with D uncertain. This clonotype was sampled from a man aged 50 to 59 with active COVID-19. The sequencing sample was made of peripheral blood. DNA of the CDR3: TGTGCCACCAGTGAGACTGGTTCCTACGAGCAGTACTTC. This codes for CATSETGSYEQYF.